The clone carrying this TCR beta chain was observed a few times. Its matching antigen is unknown. TCRdb processed the 5' RACE reads anew with MiXCR; each CDR3 protein has one entry. Here the sample spans 250,000 to 300,000 distinct CDR3 sequences, 18% being singletons. This record comes from a study of CD8 T cells in ankylosing spondylitis. Findings and limits, study-wide: Matched synovial fluid from ankylosing spondylitis patients was reported to be enriched for disease-linked clones.

The CDR3 contains 15 residues. Germline values: CDR1 ENHRY, CDR2 SYGVKD. V shed 5 bases and J 4 bases; nucleotides not matched to a gene: 8. The receptor was derived from a male donor with ankylosing spondylitis or in good health (not recorded which). The V call is TRBV10-3, the J call TRBJ2-3, with TRBD2 identical over 8 bases. The sequenced sample was blood, either unsorted or a sorted T cell fraction (not recorded which). The CDR3, as DNA: TGTGCCATCAGTCTGGGAGCGGGAGCCTCAGATACGCAGTATTTT. This gives the protein CAISLGAGASDTQYF.